One sample yielded the 10 T cell receptor beta chains listed below, sequenced in a study of T-cell reconstitution after alpha-beta-depleted transplantation in children. Preparing the TCRbeta library involved the use of unique molecular identifiers. TCRdb analysed the PCR reads with MiXCR anew, one entry per CDR3 protein. Of about 980,000 distinct CDR3 sequences in the sample, around 30% were seen once. Sequencing was performed on PBMCs, mostly from graft donor cells, taken 360 days after TCRalphabeta/CD19-depleted stem cell transplant. The receptors derive from a boy in the first two years of life who had a stem cell transplant for SCID, so the T cells may come from the graft donor.

DNA for the CDR3: TGCAGTGCTAGAAACAGGGGGGTCGCCTACGAGCAGTACTTC. Translation gives CSARNRGVAYEQYF. The genes are TRBV20-1 and TRBJ2-7; the match to TRBD1 covers 8 bases. The germline V gene has CDR1 DFQATT and CDR2 SNEGSKA (reference sequence). V was clipped by 2 bases and J by 2 bases; unmatched bases: 5. The CDR3 length is 14 residues.

Only a few counts were recorded for this clonotype. The chain recombines TRBV12-3 or TRBV12-4 with TRBJ1-4; D gene ambiguous. There are 16 residues in the CDR3. V dropped 0 bases and J dropped 0 bases, with 8 bases sitting between them. CDR3 sequence (DNA): TGTGCCAGCAGTTTAGCGCTCGGGGCAACTAATGAAAAACTGTTTTTT. It translates to CASSLALGATNEKLFF.

The rearrangement uses TRBV5-1 and TRBJ2-7, with D possibly TRBD2 on 5 matching bases. Trimming removed 2 bases from V and 6 bases from J, with 12 bases in between. Per germline, CDR1 SGHRS and CDR2 YFSETQ. CDR3 size: 13 residues. The DNA of the CDR3 is TGCGCCAGCAGCTTCGACGGAGGAGGCGAGCAGTACTTC. Translated: CASSFDGGGEQYF.

The rearrangement uses TRBV20-1 and TRBJ2-4; D may be TRBD1 (7 bases). The germline gives CDR1 DFQATT, CDR2 SNEGSKA (reference sequence). There are 14 residues in the CDR3. V was shortened by 8 bases and J by 8 bases, with 22 bases between the two germline ends. CDR3 sequence reads: CSLKGQGGPHIQYF. DNA of the CDR3: TGCAGTCTTAAGGGTCAGGGGGGCCCGCACATTCAGTACTTC.

This clonotype was seen repeatedly, ten times or more. This chain joins TRBV7-9 and TRBJ2-3, with 7 bases aligning to TRBD1. The CDR3 has 15 residues. Germline assignment: CDR1 SEHNR and CDR2 FQNEAQ (reference sequence). J lost 2 bases, V lost 1 base, and 3 bases had no gene match. The CDR3 region is CASSLGDRDTDTQYF. CDR3 coding DNA: TGTGCCAGCAGCTTAGGGGACAGAGACACAGATACGCAGTATTTT.

The V gene is TRBV5-1, the J gene TRBJ2-3; TRBD1 or TRBD2 may be the D gene (5 bases each). This CDR3 comprises 16 residues. Germline CDR1 and CDR2: SGHRS and YFSETQ. Trimming removed 3 bases at V and 2 bases at J, with 16 bases between. The chain's CDR3 is CASSSLGDLTTDTQYF. CDR3 sequence (DNA): TGCGCCAGCAGCTCCCTAGGGGACCTTACCACAGATACGCAGTATTTT.

Only a few counts were recorded for this clonotype. V and J are TRBV7-9 and TRBJ2-3; D might be TRBD1 or TRBD2, each matching 6 bases. V lost 4 bases to trimming and J lost 0 bases, with 14 bases between them. The CDR3 length is 16 residues. CDR1 SEHNR and CDR2 FQNEAQ come from the germline V gene (reference sequence). The CDR3: CASSSRRGPSTDTQYF. CDR3 DNA: TGTGCCAGCAGCTCGAGACGGGGGCCCAGCACAGATACGCAGTATTTT.

The CDR3 sequence is CASSAYYRTSGGLSTDTQYF. In nucleotides, the CDR3 is TGTGCCAGCAGCGCCTACTACCGGACTAGCGGGGGGCTCAGCACAGATACGCAGTATTTT. The V and J genes are TRBV11-2 and TRBJ2-3; 14 bases are shared with TRBD2. In germline, CDR1 is SGHAT, CDR2 FQNNGV. After removal of 5 bases from V and 0 bases from J, the junction contained 13 bases not matched to a gene. This CDR3 is 20 amino acids long.

This clonotype has more than one count but fewer than ten. The J gene is TRBJ1-4, the V gene TRBV15; D gene uncertain. CDR1 is LNHNV, CDR2 YYDKDF, per germline (reference sequence). V was pared by 0 bases and J by 13 bases, with 9 bases between. The CDR3 has 12 amino acids. The CDR3 sequence: CATSREGTRLFF. The CDR3 DNA follows: TGTGCCACCAGCAGAGAGGGCACCCGACTGTTTTTT.

This clonotype has a count of ten or more. The chain joins TRBV5-1 to TRBJ2-1, with TRBD2 identical over 11 bases. The trim removed 4 bases at V and 6 bases at J, leaving 6 bases unmatched. The germline gives CDR1 SGHRS, CDR2 YFSETQ. CDR3 length equals 15 residues. This CDR3 reads CASSLSSGGTNEQFF. The CDR3, as DNA: TGCGCCAGCAGCCTATCTAGCGGGGGGACCAATGAGCAGTTCTTC. The variable domain in full, completed from reference TRBV5-1 and TRBJ2-1, reads KAGVTQTPRYLIKTRGQQVTLSCSPISGHRSVSWYQQTPGQGLQFLFEYFSETQRNKGNFPGRFSGRQFSNSRSEMNVSTLELGDSALYLCASSLSSGGTNEQFFGPGTRLTVL.